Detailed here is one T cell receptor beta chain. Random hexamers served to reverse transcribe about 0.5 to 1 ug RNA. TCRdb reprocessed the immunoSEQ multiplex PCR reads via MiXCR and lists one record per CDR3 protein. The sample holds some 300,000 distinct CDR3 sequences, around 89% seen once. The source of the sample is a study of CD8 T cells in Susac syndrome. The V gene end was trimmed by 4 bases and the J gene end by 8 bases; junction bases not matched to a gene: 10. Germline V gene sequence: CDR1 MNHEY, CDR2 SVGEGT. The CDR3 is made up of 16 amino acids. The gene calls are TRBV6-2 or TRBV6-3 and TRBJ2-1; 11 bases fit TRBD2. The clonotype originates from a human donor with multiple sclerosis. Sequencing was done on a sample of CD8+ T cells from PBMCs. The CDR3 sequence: CASSFLAGGAVDEQFF. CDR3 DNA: TGTGCCAGCAGTTTCTTAGCGGGGGGGGCTGTGGATGAGCAGTTCTTC.